This entry lists 25 T cell receptor beta chains sequenced from one sample in a study of cytomegalovirus exposure and HLA in healthy donors. Assay used: immunoSEQ multiplex PCR; TCRdb lists only in-frame clones, some missing. The sample shows around 160,000 clones, about 90% of them seen only once. Input material: PBMCs. Every receptor here comes from a woman aged 18-35 years in good health and CMV-seropositive.

This clone occurred once. V is TRBV28 and J is TRBJ1-2, with TRBD1 identical over 10 bases. Germline V gene data show CDR1 as MDHEN and CDR2 as SYDVKM. The trim removed 6 bases at V and 4 bases at J, leaving 2 bases unmatched. There are 13 residues in the CDR3. The CDR3 bases are TGTGCCAGCAGGACAGGGGGCGTCTATGGCTACACCTTC. Protein sequence: CASRTGGVYGYTF.

This clone was recorded only once. The V gene is TRBV28, the J gene TRBJ2-3; tentatively, D is TRBD1 (6 bases). The germline V gene encodes CDR1 MDHEN and CDR2 SYDVKM. The CDR3 sequence is 15 residues long. V was trimmed by 6 bases and J by 1 base, leaving 14 bases between them. CDR3 DNA: TGTGCCAGCAGAATAGCACAGGGAGGCACAGATACGCAGTATTTT. Its translation: CASRIAQGGTDTQYF.

The chain uses TRBV29-1 and TRBJ2-1; 10 nucleotides match TRBD1. The CDR3 is 15 residues long. Germline V CDR1 and CDR2: SQVTM, ANQGSEA. Trimming at V came to 3 bases and at J to 5 bases, leaving 7 bases not matched to a gene. The CDR3 nucleotides read TGCAGCGTTGAGAGCGACAGGGGGCTAGACAATGAGCAGTTCTTC. Protein product: CSVESDRGLDNEQFF.

J is TRBJ2-7 and V is TRBV7-2; 8 bases agree with TRBD1. CDR3 length: 15 residues. CDR1 and CDR2 (germline): SGHTA, FQGNSA. V shed 4 bases, J shed 6 bases, and the junction held 11 bases outside the gene matches. The DNA for the CDR3 is TGTGCCAGCAGCTCTCCGGACAGGGACCATCGCGAGCAGTACTTC. Translated, it gives CASSSPDRDHREQYF.

The rearrangement uses TRBV2 and TRBJ2-5; D uncertain. Per the germline V gene, CDR1 is SNHLY and CDR2 is FYNNEI. The CDR3 runs to 16 residues. V was shortened by 2 bases and J by 4 bases, with 17 bases between the two germline ends. The CDR3 region has the DNA TGTGCCAGCAGTGAATCCAGGCACTCCGATCGAGAGACCCAGTACTTC. It is translated as CASSESRHSDRETQYF.

CDR3 sequence: CASRAGTSTNNEQFF. DNA for the CDR3: TGCGCCAGCAGAGCCGGGACTAGCACGAACAATGAGCAGTTCTTC. The chain joins TRBV10-2 to TRBJ2-1; 9 bases line up with TRBD2. J gave up 5 bases and V 6 bases, and 8 bases lay outside the gene matches. There are 15 residues in the CDR3. The V gene's germline CDR1 is WSHSY and CDR2 SAAADI.

As for this clone: This same CDR3 is encoded by further DNA sequences in the sample. This rearrangement joins TRBV9 to TRBJ2-7; unclear D gene. The CDR3 length is 14 residues. Per the germline V gene, CDR1 is SGDLS and CDR2 is YYNGEE. V was clipped by 0 bases and J by 0 bases, with 7 bases between them. For the CDR3, the DNA is TGTGCCAGCAGCGTAGGTGATAGCTCCTACGAGCAGTACTTC. Translation: CASSVGDSSYEQYF.

This chain connects TRBV6-6 to TRBJ2-7; D possibly corresponds to TRBD1 (6 bases). CDR3 size: 16 residues. The V and J ends lost 4 bases and 0 bases respectively, with 16 bases between them. Germline CDR1 and CDR2: MNHNY and SVGAGI (reference sequence). CDR3 amino acids: CASSFWGQGVSYEQYF. In DNA form, the CDR3 reads TGTGCCAGCAGTTTTTGGGGGCAGGGTGTCTCCTACGAGCAGTACTTC.

This sequence joins TRBV5-6 and TRBJ2-7; 8 bases are shared with TRBD1. The V segment lost 3 bases and the J segment 3 bases; nucleotides outside the gene matches: 20. Per the germline V gene, CDR1 is SGHDT and CDR2 is YYEEEE. CDR3 length equals 19 residues. Written as DNA, the CDR3 is TGTGCCAGCAGCTCGGGCCGTCCGGACAGGGTCTACGGCGTCTACGAGCAGTACTTC. It translates to CASSSGRPDRVYGVYEQYF.

This chain uses TRBV6-6 with TRBJ1-1; maybe TRBD1 (6 bases). CDR3 length equals 13 residues. Germline V lookup: CDR1 MNHNY, CDR2 SVGAGI (reference sequence). The germline V and J ends were trimmed by 4 bases and 10 bases, with 16 bases remaining between them. The CDR3 coding sequence is TGTGCCAGCAGTTCCCGGGACACTTTAGGAGCTTTCTTT. It yields the protein CASSSRDTLGAFF.

J is TRBJ2-3 and V is TRBV5-1; a possible D gene is TRBD2 (5 bases). Germline CDR1 and CDR2: SGHRS and YFSETQ. The V and J ends lost 2 bases and 2 bases respectively, with 12 bases between them. The CDR3 is 15 amino acids. CDR3 residues: CASSFSAGYTDTQYF. The CDR3, as DNA: TGCGCCAGCAGCTTTTCGGCGGGCTACACAGATACGCAGTATTTT.

V and J are TRBV4-3 and TRBJ2-3, with no clear D. Deletions cut 0 bases from V and 0 bases from J, with 16 bases between. Germline V CDR1 and CDR2: LGHNA, YSLEER. CDR3 size: 18 residues. CDR3 residues: CASSQDYSSPTSTDTQYF. The DNA of the CDR3 is TGCGCCAGCAGCCAAGATTATTCCAGCCCGACTAGCACAGATACGCAGTATTTT.

The J gene is TRBJ2-2, the V gene TRBV28, with D possibly TRBD1 on 6 matching bases. CDR1 is MDHEN, CDR2 SYDVKM, per germline. V dropped 2 bases and J dropped 1 base, with 8 bases sitting between them. The CDR3 runs 15 residues. In nucleotides, the CDR3 is TGTGCCAGCAGTTTAACAGGGTGGAACACCGGGGAGCTGTTTTTT. This translates into CASSLTGWNTGELFF. The variable domain in full, with the rest retrieved from reference TRBV28 and TRBJ2-2, is DVKVTQSSRYLVKRTGEKVFLECVQDMDHENMFWYRQDPGLGLRLIYFSYDVKMKEKGDIPEGYSVSREKKERFSLILESASTNQTSMYLCASSLTGWNTGELFFGEGSRLTVL.

This clone was seen just once. The rearrangement links TRBV4-1 to TRBJ2-2; D call uncertain. The CDR3 spans 17 residues. Germline V gene data show CDR1 as MGHRA and CDR2 as YSYEKL. V lost 0 bases, J lost 6 bases, and 17 bases lay in between. In nucleotides, the CDR3 is TGCGCCAGCAGCCAAGAGCACCAATTACTGGTGTCCGGGGAGCTGTTTTTT. Protein: CASSQEHQLLVSGELFF.

V is TRBV18 and J is TRBJ1-6; the match to TRBD1 covers 8 bases. J was trimmed by 0 bases and V by 3 bases; bases with no gene match: 4. The CDR3 is made up of 17 amino acids. In germline, CDR1 is KGHSH, CDR2 LQKENI. The CDR3 is CASSPLGQGSYNSPLHF. CDR3 DNA: TGTGCCAGCTCACCCCTTGGACAGGGCTCCTATAATTCACCCCTCCACTTT.

This chain links TRBV2 with TRBJ1-1; D unresolved. Between the trimmed V and J ends, which lost 1 base and 11 bases, there was a span of 17 bases. Germline V gene data show CDR1 as SNHLY and CDR2 as FYNNEI. This CDR3 is built from 14 residues. In DNA form, the CDR3 reads TGTGCCAGCAGTGAAGGGGCACCACCTCCTGGGGCTTTCTTT. Translation gives CASSEGAPPPGAFF.

This chain joins TRBV6-4 and TRBJ1-1; the match to TRBD1 covers 7 bases. CDR1 and CDR2 from the germline V gene are MRHNA and SNTAGT. V shed 6 bases and J 1 base; nucleotides not matched to a gene: 2. The CDR3 has 13 residues. The CDR3 nucleotides are TGTGCCAGCAGACGACAGGGGAACACTGAAGCTTTCTTT. Translating it yields CASRRQGNTEAFF.

The chain recombines TRBV5-4 with TRBJ1-2, with D perhaps matching TRBD1 (6 bases). The CDR3 is made up of 13 amino acids. CDR1 and CDR2 (germline): SGHNT, YYREEE (reference sequence). V was trimmed by 3 bases and J by 3 bases, leaving 9 bases between them. CDR3 bases: TGTGCCAGCAGCTACCGGACAGACTATGGCTACACCTTC. It specifies CASSYRTDYGYTF.

The chain carries TRBV10-3 and TRBJ2-2; no definite D call. CDR3 length: 13 residues. V lost 8 bases to trimming and J lost 1 base, with 8 bases between them. The germline V gene encodes CDR1 ENHRY and CDR2 SYGVKD. The CDR3 DNA sequence: TGTGCCATCCTTTCACTGAACACCGGGGAGCTGTTTTTT. It yields the protein CAILSLNTGELFF.

This chain uses TRBV19 with TRBJ2-7, with 9 bases that match TRBD2. The CDR3 has 15 residues. V dropped 6 bases and J dropped 0; count of bases not matched to a gene: 6. Germline lookup yields CDR1 LNHDA and CDR2 SQIVND (reference sequence). The chain's CDR3 is CASRLSGSLSYEQYF. CDR3 DNA sequence: TGTGCCAGTAGGCTTAGCGGGAGTCTCTCCTACGAGCAGTACTTC.

V is TRBV30 and J is TRBJ2-2, with 8 bases that match TRBD2. The CDR3 consists of 14 residues. CDR1 and CDR2 from the germline V gene are GTSNPN and SVGIG (reference sequence). The V segment lost 5 bases and the J segment 7 bases; nucleotides outside the gene matches: 9. CDR3 DNA sequence: TGTGCCTGGGAACCGGGACTAGGTGGCGGGGAGCTGTTTTTT. Translating gives CAWEPGLGGGELFF.

J is TRBJ2-1 and V is TRBV27; the D is unclear. V was cut by 5 bases and J by 13 bases, with 12 bases left in between. Germline CDR1 reads MNHEY; CDR2 reads SMNVEV (reference sequence). The length of the CDR3 is 11 residues. The CDR3 protein is CASSPPPVQFF. The CDR3 DNA reads as TGTGCCAGCAGTCCCCCCCCAGTTCAGTTCTTC.

This clone was observed once. V gene TRBV29-1 combines with J gene TRBJ1-3; 8 bases line up with TRBD1. Germline V lookup: CDR1 SQVTM, CDR2 ANQGSEA. The CDR3 covers 15 residues. V dropped 5 bases and J dropped 2; count of bases not matched to a gene: 8. CDR3 bases: TGCAGCGTTATGGACAGGGCCGCCCCTGGAAACACCATATATTTT. As protein: CSVMDRAAPGNTIYF. Complete variable domain (other parts from reference TRBV29-1 and TRBJ1-3): SAVISQKPSRDICQRGTSLTIQCQVDSQVTMMFWYRQQPGQSLTLIATANQGSEATYESGFVIDKFPISRPNLTFSTLTVSNMSPEDSSIYLCSVMDRAAPGNTIYFGEGSWLTVV.

V usage is TRBV6-5 and J usage is TRBJ2-7, with 10 bases matching TRBD2. The CDR3 runs to 13 residues. CDR1 and CDR2 from the germline V gene are MNHEY and SVGAGI. After removal of 6 bases from V and 3 bases from J, the junction contained 2 bases not matched to a gene. CDR3 region: CASRRTSGYEQYF. In nucleotides, the CDR3 is TGTGCCAGCAGGAGGACTAGCGGCTACGAGCAGTACTTC.

J is TRBJ2-3 and V is TRBV11-3, with no clear D. Germline values: CDR1 SGHNT, CDR2 YENEEA. The CDR3 is 16 residues long. With 4 bases removed from V and 1 base from J, the gap between germline ends came to 15 bases. CDR3 protein: CASSSTHLPGTDTQYF. CDR3 in DNA: TGTGCCAGCAGCTCGACTCACTTACCGGGCACAGATACGCAGTATTTT.